This entry is about one TCR beta chain. No antigen is known for it. Sequenced by immunoSEQ multiplex PCR; TCRdb stores in-frame clones only, minus some. Counted here are tens of thousands of clones, around 85% occurring once; the ten biggest clones make up around 0.76%. Losses at the gene ends were 0 bases for V and 0 bases for J; bases not matched to a gene: 4. This CDR3 contains 17 residues. Germline V gives CDR1 LGHNA, CDR2 YNFKEQ. The data were obtained in a study of OX40 agonist ivuxolimab in advanced cancers. The overall study: Ivuxolimab doses were 0.01, 0.1, 0.3, 1.5, 3 or 10 mg/kg every 2 weeks. Recorded diagnoses for dose-escalation patients were hepatocellular carcinoma, melanoma, renal cell or head and neck cancer.

Whole-study results and caveats: Expanded clones were, on average, more numerous among CD8+ T cells than CD4+.

Here the sequenced sample was CD4+ or CD8+ T cells sorted from blood, taken in a trial of the OX40 agonist ivuxolimab. The TCR comes from an adult with an advanced solid tumor such as melanoma, head and neck, liver or kidney cancer. V is TRBV4-2 and J is TRBJ2-1, with 8 bases that match TRBD1. The CDR3 is CASSQDLDRGSYNEQFF. The CDR3 DNA reads as TGTGCCAGCAGCCAAGATTTAGACAGGGGCTCCTACAATGAGCAGTTCTTC.